Each of the 8 T cell receptor beta chains below was sequenced from the same sample in a study of CD8+ T cells in alopecia areata. RNA was isolated and reverse transcribed to cDNA, the sequencing template. Profiling relied on immunoSEQ multiplex PCR, and the TCRdb table lists in-frame clones only, not all of them. The sample carries about 150,000 clones, approximately 87% recorded once. The sequenced sample was CD8+ T cells sorted from blood, obtained at week 0. The receptors stem from a human donor with alopecia areata.

This chain links TRBV11-2 with TRBJ2-3; 7 bases agree with TRBD2. The germline V gene encodes CDR1 SGHAT and CDR2 FQNNGV. The CDR3 runs to 18 residues. Germline trimming cut 3 bases from V and 2 bases from J; bases unmatched to any gene: 14. The CDR3 sequence is CASSFPSLPSGDTDTQYF. CDR3 nucleotides: TGTGCCAGCAGCTTCCCCAGCCTTCCTAGCGGAGACACAGATACGCAGTATTTT.

The chain recombines TRBV27 with TRBJ1-2, with D perhaps TRBD1 (5 bases). Germline V gene data show CDR1 as MNHEY and CDR2 as SMNVEV (reference sequence). CDR3 length: 16 residues. Between the trimmed V and J ends, which lost 0 bases and 5 bases, there was a span of 16 bases. CDR3 nucleotide sequence: TGTGCCAGCAGTTTATCGATGGGGACCCCCAGATATGGCTACACCTTC. As protein: CASSLSMGTPRYGYTF.

The V and J genes are TRBV27 and TRBJ2-5; D is unclear. TRBJ2-7 matches the DNA end more closely, so the J call is doubtful. Germline CDR1 and CDR2: MNHEY and SMNVEV (reference sequence). This CDR3 is 12 amino acids long. CDR3 coding DNA: TGTGCCAGCAGTCCCCCCTCCTACGAGCAGTACTTC. It specifies CASSPPSYEQYF.

The genes are TRBV2 and TRBJ2-2; 11 bases align to TRBD2. V shed 4 bases, J shed 5 bases, and the junction held 3 bases outside the gene matches. This CDR3 is built from 15 residues. Germline V gene lookup returns CDR1 SNHLY and CDR2 FYNNEI. The CDR3 DNA is TGTGCCAGCAGTGGACTAGCGGGATCTACCGGGGAGCTGTTTTTT. Its translation is CASSGLAGSTGELFF.

The count of this clone is one. The genes are TRBV4-1 and TRBJ2-1, with 14 bases identical to TRBD2. Germline lookup yields CDR1 MGHRA and CDR2 YSYEKL. Losses at the gene ends were 1 base for V and 2 bases for J; bases not matched to a gene: 10. The CDR3 is made up of 20 amino acids. The CDR3 DNA sequence: TGCGCCAGCAGCCAAGGGGGCTATGGACTAGCGGGAGGACCCTACAATGAGCAGTTCTTC. It codes for CASSQGGYGLAGGPYNEQFF.

The chain couples TRBV5-6 to TRBJ2-3, with D tentatively TRBD2 (5 bases). CDR3 size: 14 residues. Germline V CDR1 and CDR2: SGHDT, YYEEEE. The germline V and J ends were trimmed by 6 bases and 5 bases, with 16 bases remaining between them. The CDR3 bases are TGTGCCAGCAACCCACCCGGCAGCGGAGATACGCAGTATTTT. Its translation: CASNPPGSGDTQYF. The full variable domain, rest sourced from reference TRBV5-6 and TRBJ2-3, is DAGVTQSPTHLIKTRGQQVTLRCSPKSGHDTVSWYQQALGQGPQFIFQYYEEEERQRGNFPDRFSGHQFPNYSSELNVNALLLGDSALYLCASNPPGSGDTQYFGPGTRLTVL.

The J gene is TRBJ2-5, the V gene TRBV7-9; 7 bases match TRBD2. Judging by the DNA end, TRBJ2-7 fits better; the J call may be wrong. This CDR3 region has 15 residues. Germline V gene sequence: CDR1 SEHNR, CDR2 FQNEAQ (reference sequence). CDR3 amino acids: CASSPLSGLAYEQYF. CDR3 bases: TGTGCCAGCAGCCCTCTTAGCGGGCTTGCCTACGAGCAGTACTTC.

The chain has TRBV2 and TRBJ2-3, with 10 bases matching TRBD1. The trim removed 6 bases at V and 1 base at J, leaving 4 bases unmatched. Germline CDR1 is SNHLY and CDR2 is FYNNEI. This CDR3 has 15 amino acids. CDR3: CASRAGTGGTDTQYF. The CDR3 coding sequence is TGTGCCAGCAGAGCCGGGACAGGGGGCACAGATACGCAGTATTTT. Looking up the rest from reference TRBV2 and TRBJ2-3 gives the full variable domain: EPEVTQTPSHQVTQMGQEVILRCVPISNHLYFYWYRQILGQKVEFLVSFYNNEISEKSEIFDDQFSVERPDGSNFTLKIRSTKLEDSAMYFCASRAGTGGTDTQYFGPGTRLTVL.